The 17 T cell receptor beta chains in this list originate from one sample, sequenced in a study of OX40 agonist ivuxolimab in advanced cancers. Libraries were prepared by immunoSEQ multiplex PCR; TCRdb keeps only in-frame clonotypes and omits some of them. Of 75,000 to 95,000 clones in the sample, roughly 85% were seen once. The material was CD4+ or CD8+ T cells sorted from blood, obtained in a trial of the OX40 agonist ivuxolimab. These receptors all stem from an adult with an advanced solid tumor such as melanoma, head and neck, liver or kidney cancer.

In this sample, this clone turned up a few times. The chain links TRBV2 to TRBJ1-1; 7 nucleotides line up with TRBD1. Per the germline V gene, CDR1 is SNHLY and CDR2 is FYNNEI. Germline trimming cut 1 base from V and 3 bases from J; bases unmatched to any gene: 2. The CDR3 extends over 14 amino acids. In nucleotides, the CDR3 is TGTGCCAGCAGTGAAGGCAGGGGGGACACTGAAGCTTTCTTT. Encoded protein: CASSEGRGDTEAFF. Together with reference TRBV2 and TRBJ1-1, the CDR3 gives the full variable domain: EPEVTQTPSHQVTQMGQEVILRCVPISNHLYFYWYRQILGQKVEFLVSFYNNEISEKSEIFDDQFSVERPDGSNFTLKIRSTKLEDSAMYFCASSEGRGDTEAFFGQGTRLTVV.

V gene TRBV10-2 combines with J gene TRBJ2-7; D unclear. The CDR3 is 13 residues long. V was cut by 6 bases and J by 0 bases, with 9 bases left in between. Germline-derived CDR1 and CDR2 are WSHSY and SAAADI. The CDR3 nucleotides read TGCGCCAGCAGCGGTCACAGCTCCTACGAGCAGTACGTC. Translating gives CASSGHSSYEQYV.

The chain employs TRBV18 and TRBJ1-1; TRBD1 might be the D (6 bases). The CDR3 runs to 15 residues. The germline V gene encodes CDR1 KGHSH and CDR2 LQKENI. V was cut by 5 bases and J by 4 bases, with 17 bases left in between. The CDR3 spells CASSILTGVATEAFF. The CDR3 nucleotides are TGTGCCAGCTCAATCTTGACAGGCGTGGCCACTGAAGCTTTCTTT. The full variable domain, rest sourced from reference TRBV18 and TRBJ1-1, is NAGVMQNPRHLVRRRGQEARLRCSPMKGHSHVYWYRQLPEEGLKFMVYLQKENIIDESGMPKERFSAEFPKEGPSILRIQQVVRGDSAAYFCASSILTGVATEAFFGQGTRLTVV.

This chain links TRBV2 with TRBJ1-6, with D maybe TRBD1 (5 bases). The germline V gene has CDR1 SNHLY and CDR2 FYNNEI. V was clipped by 2 bases and J by 7 bases, with 12 bases between them. The CDR3 sequence is 15 residues long. The CDR3, as DNA: TGTGCCAGCAGTGAATTAGGGCAGGGAAATTCACCCCTCCACTTT. Its translation: CASSELGQGNSPLHF.

The chain has TRBV6-6 and TRBJ2-1; D is perhaps TRBD2 (5 bases). The germline V and J ends were trimmed by 2 bases and 9 bases, with 14 bases remaining between them. CDR3 length: 14 amino acids. CDR1 is MNHNY and CDR2 is SVGAGI in the germline V gene (reference sequence). The CDR3 region has the DNA TGTGCCAGCAGTTACGGAATGCTAGCTCCTGAGCAGTTCTTC. Protein: CASSYGMLAPEQFF.

This chain uses TRBV28 with TRBJ2-6; no clear D gene. This CDR3 comprises 15 residues. The germline CDR1 and CDR2 sequences are MDHEN and SYDVKM. Trimming shortened V by 8 bases and J by 0 bases, and 11 bases separated the two germline ends. The CDR3 loop reads CASSTLSSGANVLTF. Written as DNA, the CDR3 is TGTGCCAGCTCCACTCTAAGCTCTGGGGCCAACGTCCTGACTTTC.

The chain couples TRBV2 to TRBJ1-5; a weak D match, TRBD1 (6 bases). The germline V and J ends were trimmed by 10 bases and 2 bases, with 15 bases remaining between them. The length of the CDR3 is 14 residues. Germline CDR1 is SNHLY and CDR2 is FYNNEI. CDR3 amino acids: CANPAGDGNQPQHF. In DNA form, the CDR3 reads TGTGCCAACCCGGCAGGGGATGGCAATCAGCCCCAGCATTTT.

There are a few counts of this clone. The genes are TRBV30 and TRBJ1-1; D is undetermined. V was shortened by 2 bases and J by 8 bases, with 12 bases between the two germline ends. CDR3 size: 12 residues. Germline V gene lookup returns CDR1 GTSNPN and CDR2 SVGIG (reference sequence). The CDR3 loop is CAWSNSMGEAFF. The CDR3 DNA reads TGTGCCTGGAGTAACTCTATGGGAGAAGCTTTCTTT.

This clone showed up just once. This sequence joins TRBV6-5 and TRBJ1-2; D uncertain. Germline CDR1 reads MNHEY; CDR2 reads SVGAGI. There are 15 residues in the CDR3. V gave up 5 bases and J gave up 6 bases, with 19 bases separating them. The CDR3, as DNA: TGTGCCAGCAGTACCGGAGAGACCCGAGATGATGGCTACACCTTC. This translates into CASSTGETRDDGYTF.

J is TRBJ2-1 and V is TRBV28, with D maybe TRBD1 (6 bases). This CDR3 is 16 amino acids long. V was pared by 6 bases and J by 1 base, with 16 bases between. Germline CDR1 is MDHEN and CDR2 is SYDVKM. Here the CDR3 reads CASRPRQDMSYNEQFF. DNA for the CDR3: TGTGCCAGCAGACCCCGACAGGATATGTCCTACAATGAGCAGTTCTTC.

The chain recombines TRBV9 with TRBJ1-1, with TRBD1 identical over 9 bases. CDR1 SGDLS and CDR2 YYNGEE come from the germline V gene. The CDR3 spans 15 residues. V shed 6 bases, J shed 3 bases, and the junction held 9 bases outside the gene matches. In nucleotides, the CDR3 is TGTGCCAGCATATTGGGACAGGGTGAAGACACTGAAGCTTTCTTT. Amino acid sequence: CASILGQGEDTEAFF.

The chain recombines TRBV18 with TRBJ2-1; D might be TRBD1 (5 bases). Germline V gives CDR1 KGHSH, CDR2 LQKENI. The V end lost 3 bases, the J end lost 2 bases, and 11 bases lay between the germline ends. This CDR3 has 15 amino acids. CDR3 DNA: TGTGCCAGCTCACCCAGGGAAAAGCCCTACAATGAGCAGTTCTTC. The encoded protein is CASSPREKPYNEQFF.

The chain carries TRBV5-4 and TRBJ1-1; 9 bases match TRBD1. Germline V gives CDR1 SGHNT, CDR2 YYREEE (reference sequence). The CDR3 sequence is 15 residues long. Unmatched junction bases numbered 11, after V lost 4 bases and J lost 7 bases. DNA of the CDR3: TGTGCCAGCAGCCGCAAGACAGGGGGACCGGGTGAAGCTTTCTTT. Its protein product is CASSRKTGGPGEAFF.

J is TRBJ2-7 and V is TRBV6-5; 11 nucleotides align to TRBD2. This CDR3 spans 15 amino acids. The junction had 4 bases not matched to a gene; V was cut back by 2 bases and J by 4 bases. The germline CDR1 and CDR2 sequences are MNHEY and SVGAGI. The CDR3 sequence: CASSYASSGRYEQYF. CDR3 DNA: TGTGCCAGCAGTTACGCCTCTAGCGGGAGGTACGAGCAGTACTTC.

The chain combines TRBV9 with TRBJ2-2; 8 positions match TRBD1. The trim removed 3 bases at V and 2 bases at J, leaving 3 bases unmatched. CDR3 size: 15 residues. The germline V gene has CDR1 SGDLS and CDR2 YYNGEE. This CDR3 is CASSGQGLNTGELFF. CDR3 in DNA: TGTGCCAGCAGCGGACAGGGGTTAAACACCGGGGAGCTGTTTTTT.

The J gene is TRBJ2-7, the V gene TRBV15; TRBD1 matches 9 bases. With 1 base clipped from V and 5 bases from J, the junction kept 6 bases outside the gene matches. Germline V gives CDR1 LNHNV, CDR2 YYDKDF (reference sequence). This CDR3 is built from 15 residues. CDR3 loop: CATSRVGQGGHEQYF. The CDR3 coding sequence is TGTGCCACCAGCAGAGTGGGACAGGGAGGCCACGAGCAGTACTTC.

This sequence joins TRBV28 and TRBJ2-2, with D possibly being TRBD1 (6 bases). Between the trimmed V and J ends, which lost 4 bases and 5 bases, there was a span of 23 bases. In germline, CDR1 is MDHEN, CDR2 SYDVKM. This CDR3 has 18 amino acids. The CDR3 sequence is CASSSDYRAAVGTGELFF. The CDR3 nucleotides read TGTGCCAGCAGTTCAGATTACAGGGCGGCCGTGGGTACCGGGGAGCTGTTTTTT.